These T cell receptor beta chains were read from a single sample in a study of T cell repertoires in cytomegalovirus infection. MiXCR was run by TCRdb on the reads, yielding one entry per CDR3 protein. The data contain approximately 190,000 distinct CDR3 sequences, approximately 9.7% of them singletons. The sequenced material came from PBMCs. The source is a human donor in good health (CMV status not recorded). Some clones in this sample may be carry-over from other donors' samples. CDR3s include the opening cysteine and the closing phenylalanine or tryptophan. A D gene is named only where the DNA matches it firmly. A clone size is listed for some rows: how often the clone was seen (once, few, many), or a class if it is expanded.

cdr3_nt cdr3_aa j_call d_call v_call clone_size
TGTGCCAGCAGCTTGGATGTTTATGATGAGCAGTTCTTC CASSLDVYDEQFF TRBJ2-1 - TRBV5-6 -
TGTGCCAGCAGTGGTGACAGGGACCAAGAGACCCAGTACTTC CASSGDRDQETQYF TRBJ2-5 TRBD1 TRBV12-3/TRBV12-4 -
TGTGCCAGCAGCTTAGGCCCCCTAAGCGGGGGGATATCGGGAGATACGCAGTATTTT CASSLGPLSGGISGDTQYF TRBJ2-3 TRBD2 TRBV7-2 many
TGCGCCAGCAGCCAAGACCGCGGTTATTCACCCCTCCACTTT CASSQDRGYSPLHF TRBJ1-6 - TRBV4-3 -
TGTGCCAGCAGCCCCTCCGCTAGCTGGGTGGGCTACGAGCAGTACTTC CASSPSASWVGYEQYF TRBJ2-7 - TRBV14 few
TGCAGTGCTAGGATCGGGGACGGCCAAGAGACCCAGTACTTC CSARIGDGQETQYF TRBJ2-5 - TRBV20-1 many
TGCAGCGCCCTGGACAGGGCCATGAACACTGAAGCTTTCTTT CSALDRAMNTEAFF TRBJ1-1 TRBD1 TRBV29-1 few
TGTGCCAGCAGCCAAATCTCCGGGACCTCCCTACAATATGAGCAGTTCTTC CASSQISGTSLQYEQFF TRBJ2-1 - TRBV7-2 many
TGTGCCAGCAGGACCGACAGGGGGCGAGGCTACACCTTC CASRTDRGRGYTF TRBJ1-2 TRBD1 TRBV2 -
TGTGCCAGCAGCTTAAGTTCTAGCAATCAGCCCCAGCATTTT CASSLSSSNQPQHF TRBJ1-5 - TRBV7-3 many
TGCGCCAGCAGCTGGGACAGTTCCGGGGAGCTGTTTTTT CASSWDSSGELFF TRBJ2-2 TRBD1 TRBV5-1 few
TGTGCCACCCGAACCTGGACAGGGGGCACAGATACGCAGTATTTT CATRTWTGGTDTQYF TRBJ2-3 TRBD1 TRBV27 -
TGTGCCAGCAGTTTACCGACAGAGCAGTTCTTC CASSLPTEQFF TRBJ2-1 - TRBV28 many
TGTGCCAGCAGTCCGCGACTACCCAAGCAGTTCTTC CASSPRLPKQFF TRBJ2-1 - TRBV27 many
TGCGCCAGCAGGATCACGGGGGGCAATGAGCAGTTCTTC CASRITGGNEQFF TRBJ2-1 TRBD2 TRBV5-1 few
TGCAGCGTTGAAGATGTGATTGAGGTCTCCTACAATGAGCAGTTCTTC CSVEDVIEVSYNEQFF TRBJ2-1 - TRBV29-1 -